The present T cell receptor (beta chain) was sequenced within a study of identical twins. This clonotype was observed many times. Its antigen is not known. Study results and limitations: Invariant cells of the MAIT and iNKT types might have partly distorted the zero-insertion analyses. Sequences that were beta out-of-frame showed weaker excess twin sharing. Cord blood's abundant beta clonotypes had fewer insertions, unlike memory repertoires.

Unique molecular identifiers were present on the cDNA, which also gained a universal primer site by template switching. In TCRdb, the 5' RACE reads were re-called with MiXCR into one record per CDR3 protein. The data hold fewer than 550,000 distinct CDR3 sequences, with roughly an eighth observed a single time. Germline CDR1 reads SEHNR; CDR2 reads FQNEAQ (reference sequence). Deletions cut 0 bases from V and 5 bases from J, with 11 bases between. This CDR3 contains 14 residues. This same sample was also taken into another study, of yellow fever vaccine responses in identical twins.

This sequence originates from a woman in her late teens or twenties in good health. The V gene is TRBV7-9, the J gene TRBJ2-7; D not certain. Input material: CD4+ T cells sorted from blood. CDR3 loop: CASSLALGLDEQYF. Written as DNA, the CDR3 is TGTGCCAGCAGCTTAGCTCTAGGGTTGGACGAGCAGTACTTC.